This TCR beta chain is drawn from a study of T cell repertoires in cytomegalovirus infection. Study-wide context: Indicated by public TCR beta signatures were CMV infection and matching HLA type.

Details on this clonotype: Its antigen is currently unknown.

Findings and limits, study-wide: The response measured ex vivo was dominated by TCR beta clonotypes (HLA-C-restricted and CMV-specific).

The V end lost 3 bases, the J end lost 6 bases, and 8 bases lay between the germline ends. Germline values: CDR1 MGHRA, CDR2 YSYEKL. The CDR3 extends over 13 amino acids. One entry per CDR3 protein results from TCRdb running MiXCR on the reads. The table records about 830,000 distinct CDR3 sequences, about 33% of them present only once. The chain links TRBV4-1 to TRBJ2-2; D is uncertain. The receptor was derived from a human donor in good health (CMV status not recorded). Some clones in this sample may be carry-over from other donors' samples. This specimen was cultured CD8+ T cells from PBMCs, taken from culture after CMV antigen stimulation. The CDR3 region has the DNA TGCGCCAGCAGCCAGGGGTTATCCGGGGAGCTGTTTTTT. Translation: CASSQGLSGELFF.